In its sample, the clone carrying this T cell receptor (beta chain) was seen a few times. What it binds is unknown. The entry originates in a study of beta chain features in type 1 diabetes. The sequenced template was cDNA made from the entire isolated RNA. Sequencing used immunoSEQ multiplex PCR; TCRdb keeps in-frame clones, though not all of them. The data contain 300,000 to 400,000 clones, around 9.3% of them seen just once; the ten biggest clones take up about 1%. Study-wide points: Across all four CD4+ subsets, people with type 1 diabetes showed modestly shorter TCRB CDR3s.

The sample was central memory CD4+ T cells from blood. This sequence originates from a man aged 30-40 years with type 1 diabetes.

Written as DNA, the CDR3 is TGTGCCAGCAGCTTAGGGCCAGACCAGAACACTGAAGCTTTCTTT. Translation: CASSLGPDQNTEAFF. The V and J genes are TRBV7-2 and TRBJ1-1; D is unclear. Germline CDR1 and CDR2: SGHTA and FQGNSA. This CDR3 is built from 15 residues. Trimming cost V 1 base and J 1 base, with 10 bases left between them. Complete variable domain (other parts from reference TRBV7-2 and TRBJ1-1): GAGVSQSPSNKVTEKGKDVELRCDPISGHTALYWYRQSLGQGLEFLIYFQGNSAPDKSGLPSDRFSAERTGGSVSTLTIQRTQQEDSAVYLCASSLGPDQNTEAFFGQGTRLTVV.